This TCR beta chain derives from a study of T cell responses to AZD1222 COVID-19 vaccine. Study-level findings and limits: It was only after the peak T cell response that any repertoires were sampled. Among AZD1222 vaccinees, only six or seven were seropositive at baseline.

Profiled with immunoSEQ multiplex PCR; TCRdb holds only in-frame clones, not every one. The sample carries 120,000 or so clones, around nine tenths recorded once. Between the trimmed V and J ends, which lost 10 bases and 11 bases, there was a span of 12 bases. The CDR3 is 10 residues long. CDR1 is MNHEY, CDR2 SVGAGI, per germline. Note on this clone: Its cognate antigen is unknown.

Sample: peripheral blood, taken 28 days after the second dose of the MenACWY control vaccine. The origin of this receptor is an adult who received the MenACWY meningococcal vaccine as a control. The chain links TRBV6-5 to TRBJ1-5, with unresolved D. The CDR3: CATDHLTQHF. The CDR3 DNA reads as TGTGCCACCGATCACCTAACCCAGCATTTT.